A selection of T cell receptor beta chains follows, all from one sample in a study of blood T cell repertoires in COVID-19. Clones were read by immunoSEQ multiplex PCR, and TCRdb kept only the in-frame ones, dropping some. This table holds about 250,000 clones, around 81% found once. The sample taken for sequencing was PBMCs or T cells enriched from blood (not recorded which). The receptors were gathered from a man between 50 and 59 years old who had recovered from COVID-19. Each CDR3 is given with its conserved first and last residue. A D gene is named only where the DNA matches it firmly. Clone size, where shown, is once, few, many, or a class for clones that have expanded.

j_call v_call d_call clone_size cdr3_nt cdr3_aa
TRBJ2-3 TRBV5-6 TRBD1 . TGTGCCAGCAGCTTGTGGGGGTGGACAGGAGATACGCAGTATTTT CASSLWGWTGDTQYF
TRBJ1-2 TRBV11-3 TRBD1 . TGTGCCAGCAGCTTAAATCATCCAGGGACAGTCTCCTATGGCTACACCTTC CASSLNHPGTVSYGYTF
TRBJ1-2 TRBV28 . . TGTGCCACCTCTTATTTCCTTGACAGGCAGCACTATGGCTACACCTTC CATSYFLDRQHYGYTF
TRBJ1-5 TRBV30 . . TGTGCCTGGAGTGCCGGTGATCATCAGCCCCAGCATTTT CAWSAGDHQPQHF
TRBJ1-2 TRBV21-1 . . TGTGCCAGCAGCACGACAGGGGTGGACTATGGCTACACCTTC CASSTTGVDYGYTF
TRBJ1-1 TRBV30 TRBD1 once TGTGCCTGGAGCTCCGGACAGGGAGTCACTGAAGCTTTCTTT CAWSSGQGVTEAFF
TRBJ1-2 TRBV18 TRBD1 . TGTGCCAGCTCCTATTTGGGACAGGGGGCAGCGGCCTATGGCTACACCTTC CASSYLGQGAAAYGYTF
TRBJ2-7 TRBV3-1/TRBV3-2 . . TGTGCCAGCAGCCAAGGTATAGCCTACGAGCAGTACTTC CASSQGIAYEQYF
TRBJ2-7 TRBV9 . . TGTGCCAGCAGCCCCCTCGGCGGGGTGCGCTCCTACGAGCAGTACTTC CASSPLGGVRSYEQYF
TRBJ2-2 TRBV7-8 . . TGTGCCAGCAGCCACCCCAGGGACACCGGGGAGCTGTTTTTT CASSHPRDTGELFF
TRBJ1-4 TRBV6-5 TRBD1 . TGTGCCAGCAGTTCCCCCGGGGACAGGGAGAAACTGTTTTTT CASSSPGDREKLFF
TRBJ2-4 TRBV29-1 . . TGCAGCGTAAAGGGGCTAGCCAAAAACATTCAGTACTTC CSVKGLAKNIQYF
TRBJ1-5 TRBV15 . . TGTGCCACCAGCCTGGGAGGGAATCAGCCCCAGCATTTT CATSLGGNQPQHF
TRBJ2-7 TRBV5-1 TRBD2 . TGCGCCAGCAGCGCCTCCCGGGGGGTGTCAGGGTACGAGCAGTACTTC CASSASRGVSGYEQYF
TRBJ1-2 TRBV28 . . TGTGCCAGCAGTTCCGGGACAAACTATGGCTACACCTTC CASSSGTNYGYTF
TRBJ1-1 TRBV12-3/TRBV12-4 . . TGTGCCAGCAGCCACAGATCTTCTGAAGCTTTCTTT CASSHRSSEAFF
TRBJ1-2 TRBV12-3/TRBV12-4 . . TGTGCCAGCAGTCCAGGGACATCTCGAGGCTACACCTTC CASSPGTSRGYTF
TRBJ1-1 TRBV6-5 . . TGTGCCAGCAGTACGACGGCAGGCACTGAAGCTTTCTTT CASSTTAGTEAFF
TRBJ1-1 TRBV5-1 . . TGCGCCAGCAGTCTGGTAGGGGACACTGAAGCTTTCTTT CASSLVGDTEAFF
TRBJ2-7 TRBV3-1/TRBV3-2 . . TGTGCCAGCAGCCTTCGAGCGGAATTAGGCGAGCAGTACTTC CASSLRAELGEQYF
TRBJ2-6 TRBV28 TRBD2 . TGTGCCAGCAGGGTAGCGGGGAACTCTGGGGCCAACGTCCTGACTTTC CASRVAGNSGANVLTF
TRBJ2-5 TRBV11-3 . . TGTGCCAGCAGCATGATTGGGCCCATGTCAGGGGTTCTGAGGACCCAGTACTTC CASSMIGPMSGVLRTQYF
TRBJ1-5 TRBV7-2 . . TGTGCCAGCAGCCCGAGGGGGGGGCTAGGGCAGCCCCAGCATTTT CASSPRGGLGQPQHF
TRBJ1-2 TRBV5-6 TRBD1 . TGTGCCAGCAGCTATTCCGGGACAGCCAATGGTGGCTACACCTTC CASSYSGTANGGYTF
TRBJ1-4 TRBV7-8 TRBD1 . TGTGCCAGCAGCTTGGACAGGGTTGAAAAACTGTTTTTT CASSLDRVEKLFF
TRBJ2-7 TRBV19 TRBD1 . TGTGCCAGTAGTAGGGACAGGGCCTACGAGCAGTACTTC CASSRDRAYEQYF
TRBJ1-2 TRBV30 . . TGTGCCTGGAGTCCCACGGGGGGCGGCTATGGCTACACCTTC CAWSPTGGGYGYTF
TRBJ2-3 TRBV7-2 TRBD2 once TGTGCCAGCAGCCATATAGCGGGAGGGCCGACAGATACGCAGTATTTT CASSHIAGGPTDTQYF
TRBJ1-2 TRBV3-1/TRBV3-2 . few TGTGCCAGCAGCCAAGGTAGAATGGATGGCTACACCTTC CASSQGRMDGYTF
TRBJ1-5 TRBV11-3 . . TGTGCCAGCAGCTTAGATGGTGGGAGGGGTCAGCCCCAGCATTTT CASSLDGGRGQPQHF
TRBJ1-1 TRBV7-9 TRBD1 . TGTGCCAGCAGCTGGGGACAGTTGGAGGTGAACACTGAAGCTTTCTTT CASSWGQLEVNTEAFF
TRBJ2-5 TRBV5-1 . . TGCGCCAGCAGCTTTAACGGTCCGCGGGGAGGTGGGGAGACCCAGTACTTC CASSFNGPRGGGETQYF
TRBJ1-6 TRBV5-6 . . TGTGCCAGCAGCTTGGGTCGAGGAGGGCTGGGAATGAATTCACCCCTCCACTTT CASSLGRGGLGMNSPLHF
TRBJ2-5 TRBV5-1 . . TGCGCCAGCGGCCTAGAAGAGACCCAGTACTTC CASGLEETQYF
TRBJ1-4 TRBV19 TRBD1 . TGTGCCAGTACCAGGTTGCCCGGACAGGGTCGTGAAAAACTGTTTTTT CASTRLPGQGREKLFF
TRBJ1-2 TRBV6-2/TRBV6-3 TRBD1 . TGTGCCAGCAGTTACGGGACAGGGCAGACGTCGGACTATGGCTACACCTTC CASSYGTGQTSDYGYTF
TRBJ2-5 TRBV9 . . TGTGCCAGCAGCCCGAGAGGACTGGAAGAGACCCAGTACTTC CASSPRGLEETQYF
TRBJ1-6 TRBV19 . . TGTGCCAGTAGGCCGGCAGGGCTAAATTCACCCCTCCACTTT CASRPAGLNSPLHF
TRBJ2-2 TRBV9 . . TGTGCCAGCAGCGTACCTCCTGGCCCCGGGGAGCTGTTTTTT CASSVPPGPGELFF
TRBJ1-6 TRBV20-1 . . TGCAGTGCTAGTGGTTTCGGCGGCGGATCACCCCTCCACTTT CSASGFGGGSPLHF
TRBJ2-7 TRBV9 . . TGTGCCAGCAGCCCGCTACCTGGGGGCCCCTACGAGCAGTACTTC CASSPLPGGPYEQYF
TRBJ2-7 TRBV4-3 . once TGCGCCAGCAGCCAACAGACAGGCTACGAGCAGTACTTC CASSQQTGYEQYF
TRBJ1-3 TRBV4-3 TRBD1 . TGCGCCAGCAGCCAAGGAGGGGGCGAATATGCTGGAAACACCATATATTTT CASSQGGGEYAGNTIYF
TRBJ1-2 TRBV3-1/TRBV3-2 . . TGTGCCAGCAGCCGGGGGCAGAACTATGGCTACACCTTC CASSRGQNYGYTF
TRBJ2-7 TRBV28 . . TGTGCCAGCAGTCGCGGCGGCGGGGTCTCCTACGAGCAGTACTTC CASSRGGGVSYEQYF
TRBJ2-1 TRBV6-5 . . TGTGCCAGCAGGGCGACAGGACTCTACAATGAGCAGTTCTTC CASRATGLYNEQFF
TRBJ1-4 TRBV5-1 . . TGCGCCAGCAGCTCGAGGGGGACTAATGAAAAACTGTTTTTT CASSSRGTNEKLFF
TRBJ2-3 TRBV7-3 TRBD2 . TGTGCCAGCAGCTTACTAGCGGCTAGCACAGATACGCAGTATTTT CASSLLAASTDTQYF